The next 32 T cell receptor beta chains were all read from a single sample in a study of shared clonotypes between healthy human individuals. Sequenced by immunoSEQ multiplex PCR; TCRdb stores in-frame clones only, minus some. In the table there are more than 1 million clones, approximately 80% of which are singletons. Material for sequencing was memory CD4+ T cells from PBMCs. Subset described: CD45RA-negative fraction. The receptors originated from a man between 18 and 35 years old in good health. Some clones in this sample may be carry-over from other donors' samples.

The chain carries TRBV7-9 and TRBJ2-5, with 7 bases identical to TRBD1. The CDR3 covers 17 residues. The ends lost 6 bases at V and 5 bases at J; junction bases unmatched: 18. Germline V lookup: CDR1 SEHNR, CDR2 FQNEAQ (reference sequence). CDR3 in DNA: TGTGCCAGCAGTTACATCGGCAGGGGGTCTTTGGGCGAGACCCAGTACTTC. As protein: CASSYIGRGSLGETQYF.

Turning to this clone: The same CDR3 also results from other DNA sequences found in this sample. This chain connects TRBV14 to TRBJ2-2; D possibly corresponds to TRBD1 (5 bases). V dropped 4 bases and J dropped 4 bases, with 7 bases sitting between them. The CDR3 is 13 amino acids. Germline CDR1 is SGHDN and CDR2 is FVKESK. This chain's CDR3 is CASSPRVTGELFF. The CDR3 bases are TGTGCCAGCAGCCCCAGGGTCACCGGGGAGCTGTTTTTT.

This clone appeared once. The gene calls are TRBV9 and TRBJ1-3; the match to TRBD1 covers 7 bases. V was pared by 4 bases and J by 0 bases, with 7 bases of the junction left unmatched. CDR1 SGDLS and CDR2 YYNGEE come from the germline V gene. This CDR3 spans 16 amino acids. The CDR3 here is CASSSRDRSSGNTIYF. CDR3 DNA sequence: TGTGCCAGCAGCTCTAGGGACAGAAGCTCTGGAAACACCATATATTTT. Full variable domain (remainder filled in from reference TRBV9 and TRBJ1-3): DSGVTQTPKHLITATGQRVTLRCSPRSGDLSVYWYQQSLDQGLQFLIQYYNGEERAKGNILERFSAQQFPDLHSELNLSSLELGDSALYFCASSSRDRSSGNTIYFGEGSWLTVV.

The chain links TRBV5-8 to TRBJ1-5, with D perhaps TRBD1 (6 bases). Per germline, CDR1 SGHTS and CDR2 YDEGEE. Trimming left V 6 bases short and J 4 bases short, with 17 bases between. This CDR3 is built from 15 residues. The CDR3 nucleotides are TGTGCCAGCATGCTACCGACAGGCGGTAATCAGCCCCAGCATTTT. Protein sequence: CASMLPTGGNQPQHF.

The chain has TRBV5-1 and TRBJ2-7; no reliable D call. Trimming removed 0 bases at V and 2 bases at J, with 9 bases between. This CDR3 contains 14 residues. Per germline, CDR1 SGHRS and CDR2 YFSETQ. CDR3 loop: CASSLDLGPYEQYF. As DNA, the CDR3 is TGCGCCAGCAGCTTGGATCTCGGTCCCTACGAGCAGTACTTC.

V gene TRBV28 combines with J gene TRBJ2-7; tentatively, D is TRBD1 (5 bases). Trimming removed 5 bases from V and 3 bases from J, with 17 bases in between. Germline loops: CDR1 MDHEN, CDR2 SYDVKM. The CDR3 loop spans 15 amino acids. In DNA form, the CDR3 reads TGTGCCAGCAGTCCGCCGACAGCATCCCACTACGAGCAGTACTTC. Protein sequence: CASSPPTASHYEQYF.

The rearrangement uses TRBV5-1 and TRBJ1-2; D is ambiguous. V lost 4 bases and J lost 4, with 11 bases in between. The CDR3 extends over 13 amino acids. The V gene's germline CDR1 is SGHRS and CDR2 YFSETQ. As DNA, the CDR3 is TGCGCCAGCAGCCTCGACCCGCGCTATGGCTACACCTTC. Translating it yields CASSLDPRYGYTF.

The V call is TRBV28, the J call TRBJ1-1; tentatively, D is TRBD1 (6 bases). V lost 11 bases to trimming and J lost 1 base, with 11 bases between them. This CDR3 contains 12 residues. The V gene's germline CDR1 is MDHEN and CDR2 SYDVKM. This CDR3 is CAGGGPNTEAFF. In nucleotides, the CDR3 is TGTGCCGGCGGGGGGCCGAACACTGAAGCTTTCTTT.

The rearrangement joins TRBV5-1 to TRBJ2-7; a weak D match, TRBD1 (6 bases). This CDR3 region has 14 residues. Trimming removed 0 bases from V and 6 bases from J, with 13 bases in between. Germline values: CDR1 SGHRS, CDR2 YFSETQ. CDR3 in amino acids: CASSLGQGLSEQYF. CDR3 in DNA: TGCGCCAGCAGCTTGGGGCAGGGGCTTAGCGAGCAGTACTTC.

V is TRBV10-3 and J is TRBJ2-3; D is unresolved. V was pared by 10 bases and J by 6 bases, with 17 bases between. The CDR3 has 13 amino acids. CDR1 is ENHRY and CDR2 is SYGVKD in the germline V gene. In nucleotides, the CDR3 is TGTGCCACCGCCTCCCCGAAATTGGATACGCAGTATTTT. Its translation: CATASPKLDTQYF.

The CDR3 reads CASSWGTGANVLTF. The CDR3 nucleotides are TGCGCCAGCAGCTGGGGCACTGGGGCCAACGTCCTGACTTTC. This rearrangement joins TRBV5-1 to TRBJ2-6; a weak D match, TRBD1 (5 bases). CDR1 is SGHRS, CDR2 YFSETQ, per germline. This CDR3 has 14 residues. The V end was cut by 3 bases, the J end by 2 bases, with 6 bases between.

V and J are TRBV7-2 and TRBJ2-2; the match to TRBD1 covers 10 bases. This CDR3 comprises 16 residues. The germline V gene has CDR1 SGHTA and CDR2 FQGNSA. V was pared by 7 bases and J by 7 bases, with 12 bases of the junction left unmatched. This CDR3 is CASNSYRDRGHGELFF. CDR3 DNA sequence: TGTGCCAGCAACTCATACCGGGACAGGGGCCACGGGGAGCTGTTTTTT.

CDR3 protein: CASTPGTGGTELFF. Written as DNA, the CDR3 is TGCGCCAGCACCCCAGGGACAGGCGGGACCGAACTGTTTTTT. The chain has TRBV5-1 and TRBJ1-4; 8 bases map to TRBD1. Germline V CDR1 and CDR2: SGHRS, YFSETQ. The length of the CDR3 is 14 residues. The V and J ends lost 6 bases and 12 bases, in that order; junction bases with no gene match: 13.

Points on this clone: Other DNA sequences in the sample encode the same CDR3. The CDR3 bases are TGCGCCAGCAGCCGCGGACAGGGGAATGAAAAACTGTTTTTT. It is translated as CASSRGQGNEKLFF. The genes are TRBV5-1 and TRBJ1-4; 9 bases align to TRBD1. Germline trimming cut 4 bases from V and 5 bases from J; bases unmatched to any gene: 3. Germline V gives CDR1 SGHRS, CDR2 YFSETQ. There are 14 residues in the CDR3.

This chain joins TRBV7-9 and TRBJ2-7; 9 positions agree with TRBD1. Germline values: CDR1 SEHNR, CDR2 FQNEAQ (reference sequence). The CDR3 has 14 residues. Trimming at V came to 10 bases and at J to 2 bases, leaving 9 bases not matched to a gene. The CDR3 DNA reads TGTGCCACCTCAACACAGGGGGCCACCTACGAGCAGTACTTC. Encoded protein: CATSTQGATYEQYF.

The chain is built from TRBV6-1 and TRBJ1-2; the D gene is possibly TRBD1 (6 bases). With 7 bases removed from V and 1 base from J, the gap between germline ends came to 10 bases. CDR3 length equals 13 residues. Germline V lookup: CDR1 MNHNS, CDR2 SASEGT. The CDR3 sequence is CASNRQDNYGYTF. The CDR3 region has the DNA TGTGCCAGCAATCGACAGGATAACTATGGCTACACCTTC.

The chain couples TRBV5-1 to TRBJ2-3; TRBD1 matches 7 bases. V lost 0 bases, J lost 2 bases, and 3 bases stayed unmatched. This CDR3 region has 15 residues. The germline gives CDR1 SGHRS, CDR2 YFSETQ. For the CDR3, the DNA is TGCGCCAGCAGCTTGGGGGACAGCCCCACAGATACGCAGTATTTT. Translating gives CASSLGDSPTDTQYF.

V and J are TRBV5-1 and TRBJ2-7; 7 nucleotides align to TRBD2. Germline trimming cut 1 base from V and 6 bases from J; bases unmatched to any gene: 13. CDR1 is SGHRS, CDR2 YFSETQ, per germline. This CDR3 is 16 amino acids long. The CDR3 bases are TGCGCCAGCAGCTTGATCCTCAGCGGGAAGGGCTCCGAGCAGTACTTC. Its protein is CASSLILSGKGSEQYF.

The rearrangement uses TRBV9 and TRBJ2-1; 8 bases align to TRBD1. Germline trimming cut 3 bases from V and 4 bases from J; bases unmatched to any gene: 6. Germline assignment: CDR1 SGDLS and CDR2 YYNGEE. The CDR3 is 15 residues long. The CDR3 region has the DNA TGTGCCAGCAGCGCCTCCGGGACAGGTTACAATGAGCAGTTCTTC. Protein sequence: CASSASGTGYNEQFF.

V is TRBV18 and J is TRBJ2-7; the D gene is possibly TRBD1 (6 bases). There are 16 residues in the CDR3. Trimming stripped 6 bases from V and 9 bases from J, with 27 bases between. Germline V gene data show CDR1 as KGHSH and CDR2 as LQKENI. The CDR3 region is CASSPDRHSRGPGQYF. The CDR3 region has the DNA TGTGCCAGCTCCCCCGACAGGCACTCCCGGGGTCCGGGGCAGTACTTC.

In nucleotides, the CDR3 is TGTGCCGGTGCCATCCCTCTTGGGACTAGCGCCTCCTACGAGCAGTACTTC. It encodes CAGAIPLGTSASYEQYF. The J gene is TRBJ2-7, the V gene TRBV28; 10 bases are a match to TRBD2. V was pared by 11 bases and J by 0 bases, with 16 bases of the junction left unmatched. CDR1 and CDR2 from the germline V gene are MDHEN and SYDVKM. The CDR3 is made up of 17 amino acids.

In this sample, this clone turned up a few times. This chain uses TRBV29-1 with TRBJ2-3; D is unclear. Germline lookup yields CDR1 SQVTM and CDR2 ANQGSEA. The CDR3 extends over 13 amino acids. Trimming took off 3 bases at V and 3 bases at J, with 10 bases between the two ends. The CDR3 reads CSVDRYHTDTQYF. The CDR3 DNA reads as TGCAGCGTTGATCGGTACCATACAGATACGCAGTATTTT.

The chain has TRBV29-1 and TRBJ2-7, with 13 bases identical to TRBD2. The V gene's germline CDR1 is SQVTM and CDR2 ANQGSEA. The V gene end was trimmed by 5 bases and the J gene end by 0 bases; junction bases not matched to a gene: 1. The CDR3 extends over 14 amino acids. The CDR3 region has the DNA TGCAGCGTTAGACTAGCGGGAGGCTCCTACGAGCAGTACTTC. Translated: CSVRLAGGSYEQYF.

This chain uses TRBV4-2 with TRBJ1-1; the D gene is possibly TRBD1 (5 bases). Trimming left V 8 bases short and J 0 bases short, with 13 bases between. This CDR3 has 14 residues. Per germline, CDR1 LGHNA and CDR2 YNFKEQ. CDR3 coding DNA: TGTGCCAGCCAGAGGGGAAAAGTGAACACTGAAGCTTTCTTT. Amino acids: CASQRGKVNTEAFF.

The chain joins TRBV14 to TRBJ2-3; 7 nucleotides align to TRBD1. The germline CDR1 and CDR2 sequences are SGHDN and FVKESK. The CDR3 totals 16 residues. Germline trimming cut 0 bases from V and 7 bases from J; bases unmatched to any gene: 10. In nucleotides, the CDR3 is TGTGCCAGCAGCCAAGATATTAACAGGGGCTCACATACGCAGTATTTT. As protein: CASSQDINRGSHTQYF.

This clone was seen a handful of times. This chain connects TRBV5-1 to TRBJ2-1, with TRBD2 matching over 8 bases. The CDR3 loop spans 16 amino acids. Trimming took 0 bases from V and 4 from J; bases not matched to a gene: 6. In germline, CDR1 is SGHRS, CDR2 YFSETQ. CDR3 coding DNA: TGCGCCAGCAGCTTGGATGCGGGGGGATCATACAATGAGCAGTTCTTC. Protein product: CASSLDAGGSYNEQFF.

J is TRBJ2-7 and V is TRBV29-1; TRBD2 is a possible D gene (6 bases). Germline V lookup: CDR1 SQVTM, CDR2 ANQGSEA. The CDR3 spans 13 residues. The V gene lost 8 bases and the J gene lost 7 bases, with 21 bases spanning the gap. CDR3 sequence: CSPGGRDGGEQYF. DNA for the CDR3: TGCAGCCCAGGAGGGCGGGACGGTGGGGAGCAGTACTTC.

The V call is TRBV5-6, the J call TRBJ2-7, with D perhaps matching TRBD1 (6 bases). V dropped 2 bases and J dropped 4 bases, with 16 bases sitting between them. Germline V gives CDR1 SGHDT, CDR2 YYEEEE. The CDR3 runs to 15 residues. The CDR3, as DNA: TGTGCCAGCAGCTTCTTAAGGGACATGTTATACGAGCAGTACTTC. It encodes CASSFLRDMLYEQYF. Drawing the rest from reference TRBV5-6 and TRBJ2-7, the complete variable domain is DAGVTQSPTHLIKTRGQQVTLRCSPKSGHDTVSWYQQALGQGPQFIFQYYEEEERQRGNFPDRFSGHQFPNYSSELNVNALLLGDSALYLCASSFLRDMLYEQYFGPGTRLTVT.

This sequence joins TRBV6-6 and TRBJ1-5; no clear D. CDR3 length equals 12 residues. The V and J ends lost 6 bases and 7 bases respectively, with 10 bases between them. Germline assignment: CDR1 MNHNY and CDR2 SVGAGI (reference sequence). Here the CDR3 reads CASSSNLQPQHF. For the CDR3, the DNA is TGTGCCAGCAGCTCAAATTTGCAGCCCCAGCATTTT.

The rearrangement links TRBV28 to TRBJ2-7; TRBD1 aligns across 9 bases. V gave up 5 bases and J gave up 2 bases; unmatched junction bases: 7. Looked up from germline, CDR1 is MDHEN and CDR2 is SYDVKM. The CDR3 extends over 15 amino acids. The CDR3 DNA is TGTGCCAGCAGTCCAACCGGGACAGGGACCTACGAGCAGTACTTC. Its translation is CASSPTGTGTYEQYF.

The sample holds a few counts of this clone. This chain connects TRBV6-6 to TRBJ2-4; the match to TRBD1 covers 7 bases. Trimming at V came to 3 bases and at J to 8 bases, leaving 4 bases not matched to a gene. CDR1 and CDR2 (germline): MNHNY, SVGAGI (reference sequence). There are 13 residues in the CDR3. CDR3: CASSYRQGDIQYF. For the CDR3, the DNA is TGTGCCAGCAGTTATAGACAGGGTGACATTCAGTACTTC.

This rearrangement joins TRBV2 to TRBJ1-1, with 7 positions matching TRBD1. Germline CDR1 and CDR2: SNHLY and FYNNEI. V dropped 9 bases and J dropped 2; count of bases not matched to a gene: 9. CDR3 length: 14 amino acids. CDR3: CASYRGAGNTEAFF. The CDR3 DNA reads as TGTGCCAGTTACAGGGGCGCGGGCAACACTGAAGCTTTCTTT.